The 9 T cell receptor beta chains below come from one sample, sequenced in a study of radiation and T cells in renal cell carcinoma. Time point described: blood 2 weeks post-SBRT. Noted treatment: 15 Gy SBRT to primary tumor, nephrectomy 4 weeks later. Clones were sequenced by immunoSEQ multiplex PCR, and TCRdb holds only the in-frame ones, with some missing. Counted here are more than 20,000 clones, roughly 80% occurring once; the ten biggest clones make up approximately 33%. The sequences come from blood, collected from a patient whose treatment included radiotherapy and nephrectomy. The receptors derive from a man aged 60-69 years with renal cell carcinoma.

The genes are TRBV19 and TRBJ1-2; no firm D call. Deletions cut 3 bases from V and 4 bases from J, with 15 bases between. This CDR3 is built from 15 residues. CDR1 is LNHDA and CDR2 is SQIVND in the germline V gene (reference sequence). Here the CDR3 DNA reads TGTGCCAGTAGTATTGAGTTAGGGAACTTCTATGGCTACACCTTC. Its translation: CASSIELGNFYGYTF.

The chain recombines TRBV7-9 with TRBJ2-3; D is possibly TRBD2 (5 bases). The CDR3 has 15 residues. The V end was cut by 1 base, the J end by 0 bases, with 8 bases between. Germline V lookup: CDR1 SEHNR, CDR2 FQNEAQ (reference sequence). CDR3 sequence: CASSLVAGSTDTQYF. The CDR3 region has the DNA TGTGCCAGCAGCTTAGTTGCGGGCAGCACAGATACGCAGTATTTT.

The chain joins TRBV28 to TRBJ1-5; D is ambiguous. The CDR3 covers 15 residues. Germline CDR1 and CDR2: MDHEN and SYDVKM. The V end lost 4 bases, the J end lost 2 bases, and 12 bases lay between the germline ends. Here the CDR3 DNA reads TGTGCCAGCAGTTCCGGGTCCTTTGGCAATCAGCCCCAGCATTTT. Translating gives CASSSGSFGNQPQHF.

This chain connects TRBV12-5 to TRBJ2-1; 13 nucleotides match TRBD2. Losses at the gene ends were 0 bases for V and 0 bases for J; bases not matched to a gene: 11. This CDR3 has 21 residues. Germline values: CDR1 LGHNT, CDR2 FRNRAP. CDR3 nucleotides: TGTGCTAGTGGTTTGGTACCCCTCCCGGGACTAGCGGGGAGCTCCTACAATGAGCAGTTCTTC. It specifies CASGLVPLPGLAGSSYNEQFF.

This clone was observed a handful of times. The genes are TRBV7-2 and TRBJ2-3, with D possibly matching TRBD2 (6 bases). CDR1 and CDR2 (germline): SGHTA, FQGNSA. V dropped 6 bases and J dropped 1 base, with 14 bases sitting between them. The CDR3 extends over 15 amino acids. CDR3 DNA: TGTGCCAGCAGTCCCTGGCGGGGCCGCACAGATACGCAGTATTTT. The encoded protein is CASSPWRGRTDTQYF.

Points on this clone: This specimen includes other DNA sequences encoding the same CDR3. This chain joins TRBV10-3 and TRBJ1-1; possibly TRBD1 for D (6 bases). The germline V gene encodes CDR1 ENHRY and CDR2 SYGVKD. The CDR3 totals 14 residues. The V and J ends lost 6 bases and 7 bases respectively, with 18 bases between them. The CDR3 sequence is CAISGSDRLNEAFF. The CDR3 nucleotides are TGTGCCATCAGCGGATCGGACAGACTAAATGAAGCTTTCTTT.

The chain couples TRBV5-1 to TRBJ2-5, with TRBD1 identical over 8 bases. Germline V lookup: CDR1 SGHRS, CDR2 YFSETQ. The CDR3 has 14 amino acids. V trimming: 4 bases; J trimming: 5 bases; junction bases outside the gene matches: 7. DNA of the CDR3: TGCGCCAGCAGCCTGGACAGGGTAGGCGAGACCCAGTACTTC. Encoded protein: CASSLDRVGETQYF.

V is TRBV6-1 and J is TRBJ2-1; 14 nucleotides match TRBD2. CDR3 length equals 17 residues. Germline CDR1 is MNHNS and CDR2 is SASEGT. V dropped 4 bases and J dropped 5; count of bases not matched to a gene: 7. The CDR3 region has the DNA TGTGCCAGCAGTGGACTAGCGGGAGGGCCTGGCCACAATGAGCAGTTCTTC. Residues: CASSGLAGGPGHNEQFF.

The rearrangement joins TRBV11-3 to TRBJ2-2; unclear D gene. CDR3 length: 12 residues. Trimming left V 4 bases short and J 6 bases short, with 6 bases between. Germline loops: CDR1 SGHNT, CDR2 YENEEA. DNA for the CDR3: TGTGCCAGCAGCTCCACAGCCGGGGAGCTGTTTTTT. Protein: CASSSTAGELFF. The complete variable domain, with remaining parts taken from reference TRBV11-3 and TRBJ2-2, reads EAGVVQSPRYKIIEKKQPVAFWCNPISGHNTLYWYLQNLGQGPELLIRYENEEAVDDSQLPKDRFSAERLKGVDSTLKIQPAELGDSAVYLCASSSTAGELFFGEGSRLTVL.